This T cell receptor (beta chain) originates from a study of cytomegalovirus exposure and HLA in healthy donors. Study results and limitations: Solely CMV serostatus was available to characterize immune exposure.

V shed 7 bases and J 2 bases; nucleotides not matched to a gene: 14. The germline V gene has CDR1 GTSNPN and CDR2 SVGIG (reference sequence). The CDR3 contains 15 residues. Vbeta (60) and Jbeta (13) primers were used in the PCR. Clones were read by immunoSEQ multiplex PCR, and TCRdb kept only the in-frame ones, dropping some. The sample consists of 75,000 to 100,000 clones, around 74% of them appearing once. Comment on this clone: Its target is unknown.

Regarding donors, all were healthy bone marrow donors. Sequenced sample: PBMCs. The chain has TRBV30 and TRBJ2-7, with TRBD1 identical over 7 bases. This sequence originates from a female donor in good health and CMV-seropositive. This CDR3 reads CALGRDETGPYEQYF. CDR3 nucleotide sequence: TGTGCCTTGGGACGAGACGAGACAGGGCCCTACGAGCAGTACTTC.